This is a list of T cell receptor beta chains from one sample in a study of PD-1 blockade in classical Hodgkin lymphoma. Generated by immunoSEQ multiplex PCR, the TCRdb table keeps only in-frame clones and is missing some. The sample records about 58,000 clones, around 90% being singletons. This specimen was peripheral blood mononuclear cells (PBMCs), taken before the second cycle of nivolumab. The source of these receptors is a human donor with classical Hodgkin lymphoma. Each CDR3 is given without its conserved first and last residue. D genes are given only for firm matches. Clone size is given for some rows only: seen once, a few or many times, or a class if the clone is expanded.

NA	TRBV4-1	TRBJ1-1	NA	ASSQDLQPEAF
NA	TRBV7-3	TRBJ2-1	NA	ASSLSTGSEQF
NA	TRBV10-3	TRBJ2-3	NA	AIKMAGPTDTQY
NA	TRBV7-4	TRBJ2-7	NA	ASSPETGSSSYEQY
NA	TRBV19	TRBJ1-6	NA	ASSIGQGNSPLH
NA	TRBV19	TRBJ2-6	once	ASSTLRSYIISGANVLT
NA	TRBV14	TRBJ2-6	NA	ASSQKTKTEPPANVLT
NA	TRBV2	TRBJ1-2	NA	ASSESRVNYGYT
NA	TRBV2	TRBJ2-7	NA	ASIRLGREQY
TRBD2	TRBV4-1	TRBJ2-7	NA	ASSQAPGTSTYYEQY
NA	TRBV7-8	TRBJ1-2	NA	ASSLAQQGAYGYT
NA	TRBV6-1	TRBJ1-5	once	ASTLGWNQPQH
NA	TRBV29-1	TRBJ2-3	NA	SVGGPLAPRTDTQY
NA	TRBV29-1	TRBJ2-1	NA	SVEGQGHYNEQF
TRBD2	TRBV13	TRBJ2-7	NA	ASAGGSYEQY
TRBD1	TRBV11-2	TRBJ2-5	NA	ASSPNPTGVGETQY
NA	TRBV7-2	TRBJ1-1	NA	ASKDSPSFMNTEAF
NA	TRBV12-2	TRBJ2-3	NA	ASRLTDWMGGGTKNRTDTQY
NA	TRBV30	TRBJ2-2	NA	AWDRMNTGELF
TRBD1	TRBV9	TRBJ1-6	NA	ASSPTSGDRGSYNSPLH
NA	TRBV2	TRBJ2-2	NA	ASSDSWQGTGELF
NA	TRBV30	TRBJ2-7	NA	ACATVSSYEQY
TRBD1	TRBV5-8	TRBJ1-6	few	ASSPQGTSSYNSPLH
NA	TRBV7-9	TRBJ2-7	NA	ASSSLINEQY
NA	TRBV7-2	TRBJ2-7	NA	ASSFGRAYEQY
NA	TRBV4-3	TRBJ2-7	NA	ASSQDRVYEQY
NA	TRBV7-9	TRBJ1-5	NA	ASSLLDPNSNQPQH
NA	TRBV6-1	TRBJ2-7	NA	ASSEALRTYEQY
TRBD2	TRBV4-3	TRBJ2-7	NA	ASSQETTTSGSSYEQY
NA	TRBV25-1	TRBJ2-2	NA	ASSEMGWGKGDTGELF
TRBD2	TRBV6-6	TRBJ2-7	NA	ASSFTGTTSYEQY
NA	TRBV6-5	TRBJ1-6	NA	ASSTGDILGTLH
TRBD1	TRBV18	TRBJ1-6	NA	ASSIETGRYNSPLH
TRBD1	TRBV14	TRBJ2-7	once	ASSQVVWDRGNSDYEQY
NA	TRBV30	TRBJ2-7	NA	AWIPPHRVYEQY
NA	TRBV27	TRBJ2-7	once	ASSFLRGREIYEQY
NA	TRBV5-1	TRBJ2-7	NA	ASSGSRDSYEQY